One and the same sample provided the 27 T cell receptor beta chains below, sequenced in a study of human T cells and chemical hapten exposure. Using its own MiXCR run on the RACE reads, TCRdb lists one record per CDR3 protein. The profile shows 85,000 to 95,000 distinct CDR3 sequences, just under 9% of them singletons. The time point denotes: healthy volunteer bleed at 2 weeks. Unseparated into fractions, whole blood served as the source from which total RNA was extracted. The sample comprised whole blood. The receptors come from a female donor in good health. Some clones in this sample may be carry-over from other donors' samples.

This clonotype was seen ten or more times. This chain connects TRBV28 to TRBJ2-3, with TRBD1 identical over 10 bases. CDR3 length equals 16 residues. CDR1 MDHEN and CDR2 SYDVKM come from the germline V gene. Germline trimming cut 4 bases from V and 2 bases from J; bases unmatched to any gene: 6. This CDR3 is CASSSSGTGDTDTQYF. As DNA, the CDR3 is TGTGCCAGCAGTTCATCCGGGACAGGGGACACAGATACGCAGTATTTT.

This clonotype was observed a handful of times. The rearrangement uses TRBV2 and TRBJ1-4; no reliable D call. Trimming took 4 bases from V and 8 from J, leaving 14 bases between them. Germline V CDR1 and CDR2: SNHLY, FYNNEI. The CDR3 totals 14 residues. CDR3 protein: CASSAGKLKEKLFF. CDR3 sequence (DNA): TGTGCCAGCAGTGCCGGGAAATTGAAAGAAAAACTGTTTTTT.

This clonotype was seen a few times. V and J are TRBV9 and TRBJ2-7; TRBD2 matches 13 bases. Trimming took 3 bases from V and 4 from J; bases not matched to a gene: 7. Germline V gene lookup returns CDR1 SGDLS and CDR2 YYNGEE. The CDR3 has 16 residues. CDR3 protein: CASSETGLAGRYEQYF. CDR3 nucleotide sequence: TGTGCCAGCAGCGAAACGGGACTAGCGGGACGGTACGAGCAGTACTTC. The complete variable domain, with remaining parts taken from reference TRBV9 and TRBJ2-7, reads DSGVTQTPKHLITATGQRVTLRCSPRSGDLSVYWYQQSLDQGLQFLIQYYNGEERAKGNILERFSAQQFPDLHSELNLSSLELGDSALYFCASSETGLAGRYEQYFGPGTRLTVT.

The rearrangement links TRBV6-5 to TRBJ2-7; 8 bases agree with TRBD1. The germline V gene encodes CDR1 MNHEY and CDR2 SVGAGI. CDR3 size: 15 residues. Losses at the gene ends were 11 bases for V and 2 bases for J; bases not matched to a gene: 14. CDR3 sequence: CAAGSRGQGPYEQYF. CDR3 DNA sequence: TGTGCCGCTGGCTCCCGAGGACAGGGCCCCTACGAGCAGTACTTC.

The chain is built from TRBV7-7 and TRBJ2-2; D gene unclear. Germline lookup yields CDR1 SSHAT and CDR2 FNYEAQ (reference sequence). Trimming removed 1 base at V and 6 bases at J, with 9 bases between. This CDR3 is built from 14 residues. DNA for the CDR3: TGTGCCAGCAGCTTAGGCCCAGAAGCCGGGGAGCTGTTTTTT. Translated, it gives CASSLGPEAGELFF.

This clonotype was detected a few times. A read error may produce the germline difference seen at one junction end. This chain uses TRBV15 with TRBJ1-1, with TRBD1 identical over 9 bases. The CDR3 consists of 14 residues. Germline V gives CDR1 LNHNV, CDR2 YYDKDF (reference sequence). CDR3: CATSRDRGATWPAF. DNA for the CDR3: TGTGCCACCAGCAGGGACAGGGGCGCGACCTGGCCCGCCTTT.

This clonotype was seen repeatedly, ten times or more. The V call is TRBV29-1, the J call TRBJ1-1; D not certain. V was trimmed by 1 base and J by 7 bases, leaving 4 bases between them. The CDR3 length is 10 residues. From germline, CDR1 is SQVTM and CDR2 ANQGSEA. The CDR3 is CSVEVLEAFF. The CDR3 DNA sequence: TGCAGCGTTGAAGTTCTTGAAGCTTTCTTT.

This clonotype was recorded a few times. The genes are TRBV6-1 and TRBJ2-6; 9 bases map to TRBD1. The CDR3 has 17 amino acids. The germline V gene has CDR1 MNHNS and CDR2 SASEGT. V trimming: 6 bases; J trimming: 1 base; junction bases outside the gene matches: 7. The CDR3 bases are TGTGCCAGCAGGGACGGACAGGGGTTATCTGGGGCCAACGTCCTGACTTTC. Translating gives CASRDGQGLSGANVLTF.

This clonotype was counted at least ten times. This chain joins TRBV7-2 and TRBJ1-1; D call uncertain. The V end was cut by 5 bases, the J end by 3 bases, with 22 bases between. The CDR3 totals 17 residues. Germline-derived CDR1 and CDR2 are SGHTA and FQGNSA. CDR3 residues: CASSLVRSITWHTEAFF. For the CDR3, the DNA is TGTGCCAGCAGCCTGGTCCGGAGCATAACCTGGCACACTGAAGCTTTCTTT.

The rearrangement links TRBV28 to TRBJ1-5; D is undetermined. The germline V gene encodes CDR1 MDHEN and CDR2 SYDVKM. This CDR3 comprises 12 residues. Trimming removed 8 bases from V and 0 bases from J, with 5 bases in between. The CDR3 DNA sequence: TGTGCCAGCTTCAATAGCAATCAGCCCCAGCATTTT. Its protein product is CASFNSNQPQHF.

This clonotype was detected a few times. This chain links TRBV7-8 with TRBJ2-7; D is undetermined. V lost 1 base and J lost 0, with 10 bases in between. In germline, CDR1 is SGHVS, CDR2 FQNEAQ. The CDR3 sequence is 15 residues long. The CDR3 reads CASSLVAPSSYEQYF. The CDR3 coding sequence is TGTGCCAGCAGCTTAGTGGCCCCTAGCTCCTACGAGCAGTACTTC. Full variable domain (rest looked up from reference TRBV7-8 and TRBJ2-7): GAGVSQSPRYKVAKRGQDVALRCDPISGHVSLFWYQQALGQGPEFLTYFQNEAQLDKSGLPSDRFFAERPEGSVSTLKIQRTQQEDSAVYLCASSLVAPSSYEQYFGPGTRLTVT.

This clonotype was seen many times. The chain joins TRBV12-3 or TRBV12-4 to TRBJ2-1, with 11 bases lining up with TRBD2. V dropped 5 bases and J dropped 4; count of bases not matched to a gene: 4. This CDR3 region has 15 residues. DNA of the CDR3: TGTGCCAGCAGTCCCCGACTAGCGGGGTACAATGAGCAGTTCTTC. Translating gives CASSPRLAGYNEQFF.

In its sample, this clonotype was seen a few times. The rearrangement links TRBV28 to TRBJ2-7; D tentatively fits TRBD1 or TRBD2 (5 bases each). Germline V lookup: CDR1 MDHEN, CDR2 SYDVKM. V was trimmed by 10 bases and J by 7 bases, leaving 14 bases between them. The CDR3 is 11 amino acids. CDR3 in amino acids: CAIGAGREQYF. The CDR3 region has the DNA TGTGCCATCGGGGCAGGGCGGGAGCAGTACTTC.

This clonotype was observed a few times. CDR3 nucleotide sequence: TGTGCCAGCAGCTCCCGAGGGGACAGGAGCGACAATCAGCCCCAGCATTTT. This codes for CASSSRGDRSDNQPQHF. The chain links TRBV5-6 to TRBJ1-5, with 8 bases lining up with TRBD1. The trim removed 3 bases at V and 3 bases at J, leaving 11 bases unmatched. CDR1 is SGHDT and CDR2 is YYEEEE in the germline V gene. The CDR3 totals 17 residues.

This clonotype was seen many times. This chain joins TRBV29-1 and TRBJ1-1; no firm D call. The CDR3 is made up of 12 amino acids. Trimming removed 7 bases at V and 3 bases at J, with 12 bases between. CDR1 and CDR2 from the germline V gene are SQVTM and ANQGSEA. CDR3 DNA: TGCAGCGGGGCGGGTTTGGACACTGAAGCTTTCTTT. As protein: CSGAGLDTEAFF.

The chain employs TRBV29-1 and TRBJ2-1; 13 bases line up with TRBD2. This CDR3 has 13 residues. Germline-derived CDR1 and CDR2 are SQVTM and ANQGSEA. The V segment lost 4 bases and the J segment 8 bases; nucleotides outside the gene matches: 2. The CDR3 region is CSVGGLAGDEQFF. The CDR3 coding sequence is TGCAGCGTTGGAGGACTAGCGGGAGATGAGCAGTTCTTC.

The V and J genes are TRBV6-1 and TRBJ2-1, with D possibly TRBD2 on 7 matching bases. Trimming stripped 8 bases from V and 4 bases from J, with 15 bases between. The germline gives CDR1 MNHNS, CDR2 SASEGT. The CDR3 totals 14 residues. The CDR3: CASGGGGDYNEQFF. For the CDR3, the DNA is TGTGCCAGCGGAGGAGGGGGGGATTACAATGAGCAGTTCTTC.

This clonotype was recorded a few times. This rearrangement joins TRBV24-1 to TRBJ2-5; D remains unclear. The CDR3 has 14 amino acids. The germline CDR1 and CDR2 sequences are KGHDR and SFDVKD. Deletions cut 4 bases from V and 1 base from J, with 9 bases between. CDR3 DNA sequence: TGTGCCACCAGTGAATCCATTCCCCAAGAGACCCAGTACTTC. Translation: CATSESIPQETQYF.

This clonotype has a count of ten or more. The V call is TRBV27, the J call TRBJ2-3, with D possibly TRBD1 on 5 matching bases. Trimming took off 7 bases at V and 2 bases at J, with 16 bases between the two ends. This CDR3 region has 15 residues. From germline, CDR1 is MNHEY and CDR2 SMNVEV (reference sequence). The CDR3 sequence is CASTDSGESTDTQYF. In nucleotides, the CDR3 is TGTGCCAGCACCGACAGTGGGGAATCCACAGATACGCAGTATTTT.

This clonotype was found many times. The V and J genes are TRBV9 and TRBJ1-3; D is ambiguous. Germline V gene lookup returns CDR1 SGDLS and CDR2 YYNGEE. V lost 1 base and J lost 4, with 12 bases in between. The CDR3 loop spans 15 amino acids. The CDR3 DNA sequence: TGTGCCAGCAGCGTAAAGGAGTCAGCCGGAAACACCATATATTTT. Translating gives CASSVKESAGNTIYF.

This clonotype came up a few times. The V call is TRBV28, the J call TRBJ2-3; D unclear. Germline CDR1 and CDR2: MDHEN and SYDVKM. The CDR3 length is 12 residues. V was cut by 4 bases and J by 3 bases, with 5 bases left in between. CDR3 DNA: TGTGCCAGCAGTTATCCAACAGATACGCAGTATTTT. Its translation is CASSYPTDTQYF.

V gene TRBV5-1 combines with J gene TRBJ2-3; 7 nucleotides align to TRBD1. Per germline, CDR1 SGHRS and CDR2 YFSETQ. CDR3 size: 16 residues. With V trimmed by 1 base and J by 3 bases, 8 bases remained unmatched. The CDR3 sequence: CASSLYYRGQTDTQYF. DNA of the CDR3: TGCGCCAGCAGCTTGTACTACAGGGGTCAGACAGATACGCAGTATTTT. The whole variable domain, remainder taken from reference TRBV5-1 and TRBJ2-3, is KAGVTQTPRYLIKTRGQQVTLSCSPISGHRSVSWYQQTPGQGLQFLFEYFSETQRNKGNFPGRFSGRQFSNSRSEMNVSTLELGDSALYLCASSLYYRGQTDTQYFGPGTRLTVL.

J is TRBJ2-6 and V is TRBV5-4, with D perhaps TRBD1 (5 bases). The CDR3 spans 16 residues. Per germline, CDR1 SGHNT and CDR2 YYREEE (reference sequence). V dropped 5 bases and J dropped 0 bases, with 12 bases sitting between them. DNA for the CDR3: TGTGCCAGCAGGGACAAGGGTAACTCTGGGGCCAACGTCCTGACTTTC. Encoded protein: CASRDKGNSGANVLTF.

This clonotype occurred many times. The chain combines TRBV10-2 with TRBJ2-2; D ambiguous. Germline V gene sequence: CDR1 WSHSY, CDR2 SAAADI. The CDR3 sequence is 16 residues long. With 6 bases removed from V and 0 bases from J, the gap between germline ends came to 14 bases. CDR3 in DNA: TGCGCCAGCAGGGCTTCATCCGTACCGAACACCGGGGAGCTGTTTTTT. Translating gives CASRASSVPNTGELFF.

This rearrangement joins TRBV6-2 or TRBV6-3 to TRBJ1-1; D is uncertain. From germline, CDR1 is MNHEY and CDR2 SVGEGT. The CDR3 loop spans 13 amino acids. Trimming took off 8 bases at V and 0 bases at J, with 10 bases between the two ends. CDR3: CASGAGLNTEAFF. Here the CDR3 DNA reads TGTGCCAGCGGTGCGGGCCTGAACACTGAAGCTTTCTTT.

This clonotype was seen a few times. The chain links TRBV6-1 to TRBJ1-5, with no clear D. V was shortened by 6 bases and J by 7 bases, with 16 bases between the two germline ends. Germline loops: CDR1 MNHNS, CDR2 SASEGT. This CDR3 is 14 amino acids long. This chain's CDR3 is CASRGWEGSQPQHF. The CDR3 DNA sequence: TGTGCCAGCAGAGGTTGGGAGGGAAGCCAGCCCCAGCATTTT.

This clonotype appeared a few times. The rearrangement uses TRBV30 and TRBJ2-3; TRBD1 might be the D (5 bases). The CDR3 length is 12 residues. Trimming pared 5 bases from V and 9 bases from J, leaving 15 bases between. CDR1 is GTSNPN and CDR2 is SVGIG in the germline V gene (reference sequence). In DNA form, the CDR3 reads TGTGCCTGGGCGACAGCTGACTCAACGCAGTATTTT. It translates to CAWATADSTQYF.